The clone carrying this TCR beta chain was recorded a few times. This CDR3 contains 13 residues. The V end was cut by 10 bases, the J end by 4 bases, with 14 bases between. CDR1 MNHEY and CDR2 SVGAGI come from the germline V gene. The data originate from a study of blood T cell repertoires in COVID-19. The table came from immunoSEQ multiplex PCR; TCRdb's copy has only in-frame clones and leaves some out. In the table there are 150,000 to 200,000 clones, nearly 80% of which are singletons. The specimen sequenced was peripheral blood. This TCR derives from a woman older than 75 with acute or convalescent COVID-19. The V and J genes are TRBV6-5 and TRBJ1-3, with no clear D. The CDR3 nucleotides read TGTGCCAACGGGAGGTTTCCCGGAAACACCATATATTTT. Protein sequence: CANGRFPGNTIYF.